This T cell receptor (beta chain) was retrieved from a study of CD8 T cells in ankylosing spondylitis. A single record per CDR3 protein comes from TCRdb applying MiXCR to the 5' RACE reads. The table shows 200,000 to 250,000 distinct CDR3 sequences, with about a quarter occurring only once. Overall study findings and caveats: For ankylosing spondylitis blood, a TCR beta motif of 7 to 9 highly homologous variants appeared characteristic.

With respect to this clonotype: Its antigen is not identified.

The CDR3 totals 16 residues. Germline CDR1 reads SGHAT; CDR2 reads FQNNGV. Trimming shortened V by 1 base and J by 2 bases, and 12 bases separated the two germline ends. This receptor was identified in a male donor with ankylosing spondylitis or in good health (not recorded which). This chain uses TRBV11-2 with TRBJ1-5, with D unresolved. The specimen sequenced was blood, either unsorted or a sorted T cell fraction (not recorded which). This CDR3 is CASSLGTGTGNQPQHF. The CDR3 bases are TGTGCCAGCAGCTTAGGTACCGGTACGGGCAATCAGCCCCAGCATTTT. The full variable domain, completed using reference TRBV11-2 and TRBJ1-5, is EAGVAQSPRYKIIEKRQSVAFWCNPISGHATLYWYQQILGQGPKLLIQFQNNGVVDDSQLPKDRFSAERLKGVDSTLKIQPAKLEDSAVYLCASSLGTGTGNQPQHFGDGTRLSIL.